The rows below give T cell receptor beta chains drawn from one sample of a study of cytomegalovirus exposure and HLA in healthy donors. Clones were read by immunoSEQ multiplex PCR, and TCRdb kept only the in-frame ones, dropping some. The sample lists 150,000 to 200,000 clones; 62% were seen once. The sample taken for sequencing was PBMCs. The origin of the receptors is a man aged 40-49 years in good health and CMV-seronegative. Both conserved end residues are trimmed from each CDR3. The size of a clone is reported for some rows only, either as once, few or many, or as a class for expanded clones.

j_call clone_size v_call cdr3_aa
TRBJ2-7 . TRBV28 ASSLVGVYEQY
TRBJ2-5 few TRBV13 ASSPGQGPGETQY
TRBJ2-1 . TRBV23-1 ASKRSSYNEQF
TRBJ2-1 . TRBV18 ASSPPRIELRGYHSYNEQF
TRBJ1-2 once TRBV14 ASSQVATVDGYT
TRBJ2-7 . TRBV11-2 ASSPSGPSYEQY
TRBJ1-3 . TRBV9 ASSVDPGVAGGNTIY
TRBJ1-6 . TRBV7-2 ASSLPRNSPLH
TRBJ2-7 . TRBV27 ASSHRDSSYEQY
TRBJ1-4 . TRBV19 ASSIGQGIGEKLF
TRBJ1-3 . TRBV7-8 ASSSTTGEKGTIY
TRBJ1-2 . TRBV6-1 ASSGQKVYGYT
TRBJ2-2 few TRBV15 ATSRGGQGRTTGELF
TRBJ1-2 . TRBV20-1 SAGQHYGYT
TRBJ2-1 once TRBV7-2 ASSLAAGGLDEQF
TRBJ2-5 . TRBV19 ASSIRYSTPETQY
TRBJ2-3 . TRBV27 ATRLAGEDTQY
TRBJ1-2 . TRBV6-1 ASSVPGLANYGYT
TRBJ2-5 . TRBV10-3 AISTSSGTQY
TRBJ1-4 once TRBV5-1 ASSQTGFGEKLF
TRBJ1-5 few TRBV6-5 ASTWGQGRDPQH
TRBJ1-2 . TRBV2 ASRAWGEWGYT
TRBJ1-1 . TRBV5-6 ASSFAGRTEAF
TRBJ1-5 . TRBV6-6 ASSTLDRHQPQH
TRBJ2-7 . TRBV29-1 SVARGGEQY
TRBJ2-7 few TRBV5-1 ASTRGASGGSYEQY
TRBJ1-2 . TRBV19 ASSTRDRENGYT
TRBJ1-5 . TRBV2 ASSDPTGAKDQPQH
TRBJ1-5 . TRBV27 ASSTGSYSNQPQH
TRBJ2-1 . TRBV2 AILGGGSNEQF
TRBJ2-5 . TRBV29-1 SVGAGEETQY
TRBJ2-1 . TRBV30 AWFPGLAGKKSYNEQF
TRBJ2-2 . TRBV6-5 ASSYFDSPPGELF
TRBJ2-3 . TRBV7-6 ASSLGNSSTDTQY
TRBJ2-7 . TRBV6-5 ASSYSRARSSYEQY
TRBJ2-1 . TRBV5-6 ASSLVAAPYNKQF
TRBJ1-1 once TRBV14 ASSRTGGQDTEAF